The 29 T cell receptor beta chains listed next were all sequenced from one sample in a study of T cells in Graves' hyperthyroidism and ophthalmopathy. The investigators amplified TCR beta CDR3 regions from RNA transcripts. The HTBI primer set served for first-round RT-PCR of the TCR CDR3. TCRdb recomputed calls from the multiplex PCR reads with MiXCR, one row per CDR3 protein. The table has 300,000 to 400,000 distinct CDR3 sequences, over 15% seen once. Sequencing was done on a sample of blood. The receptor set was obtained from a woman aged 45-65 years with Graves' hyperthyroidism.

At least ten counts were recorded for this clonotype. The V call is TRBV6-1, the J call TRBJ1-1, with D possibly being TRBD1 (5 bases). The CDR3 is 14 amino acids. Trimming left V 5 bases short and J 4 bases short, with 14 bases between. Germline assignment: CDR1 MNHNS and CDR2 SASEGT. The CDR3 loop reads CASSFGGTSTEAFF. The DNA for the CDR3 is TGTGCCAGCAGTTTCGGAGGGACCTCCACTGAAGCTTTCTTT.

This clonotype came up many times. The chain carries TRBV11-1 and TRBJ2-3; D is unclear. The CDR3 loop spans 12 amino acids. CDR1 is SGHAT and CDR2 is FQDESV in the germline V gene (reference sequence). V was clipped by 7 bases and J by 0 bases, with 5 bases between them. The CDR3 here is CASKHSTDTQYF. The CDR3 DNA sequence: TGTGCCAGCAAACATAGCACAGATACGCAGTATTTT. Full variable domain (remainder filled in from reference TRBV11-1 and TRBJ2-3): EAEVAQSPRYKITEKSQAVAFWCDPISGHATLYWYRQILGQGPELLVQFQDESVVDDSQLPKDRFSAERLKGVDSTLKIQPAELGDSAMYLCASKHSTDTQYFGPGTRLTVL.

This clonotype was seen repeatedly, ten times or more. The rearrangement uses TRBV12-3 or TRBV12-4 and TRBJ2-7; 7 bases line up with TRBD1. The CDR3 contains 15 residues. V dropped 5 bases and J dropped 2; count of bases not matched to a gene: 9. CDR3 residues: CASSTQGNGAYEQYF. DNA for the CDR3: TGTGCCAGCAGTACACAGGGGAATGGGGCCTACGAGCAGTACTTC.

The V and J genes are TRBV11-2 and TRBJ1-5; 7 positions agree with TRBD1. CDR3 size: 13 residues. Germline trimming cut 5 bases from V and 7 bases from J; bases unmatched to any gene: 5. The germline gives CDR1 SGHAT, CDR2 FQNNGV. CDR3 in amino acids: CASSQTGQQPQHF. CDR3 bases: TGTGCCAGCAGCCAGACAGGGCAACAGCCCCAGCATTTT.

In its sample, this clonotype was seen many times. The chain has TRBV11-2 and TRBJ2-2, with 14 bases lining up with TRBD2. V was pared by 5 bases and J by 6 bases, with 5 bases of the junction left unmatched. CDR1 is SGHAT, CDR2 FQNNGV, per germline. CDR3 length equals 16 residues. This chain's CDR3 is CASSRGTSGSAGELFF. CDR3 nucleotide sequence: TGTGCCAGCAGCCGCGGGACTAGCGGGAGCGCCGGGGAGCTGTTTTTT.

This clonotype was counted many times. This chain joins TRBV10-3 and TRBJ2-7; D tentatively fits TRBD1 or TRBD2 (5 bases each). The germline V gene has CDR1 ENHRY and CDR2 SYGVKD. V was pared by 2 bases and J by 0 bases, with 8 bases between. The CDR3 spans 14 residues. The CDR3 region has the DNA TGTGCCATCAGTGAGGGGACGGGCTCCTACGAGCAGTACTTC. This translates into CAISEGTGSYEQYF.

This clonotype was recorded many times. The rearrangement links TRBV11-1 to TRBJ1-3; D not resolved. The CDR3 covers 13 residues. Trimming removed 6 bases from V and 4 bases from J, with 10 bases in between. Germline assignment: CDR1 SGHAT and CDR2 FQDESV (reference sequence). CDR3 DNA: TGTGCCAGCAGAAGACAAGGCGGAAACACCATATATTTT. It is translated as CASRRQGGNTIYF.

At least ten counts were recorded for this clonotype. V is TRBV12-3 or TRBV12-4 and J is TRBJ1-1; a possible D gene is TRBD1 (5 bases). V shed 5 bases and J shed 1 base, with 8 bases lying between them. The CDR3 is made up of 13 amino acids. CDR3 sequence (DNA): TGTGCCAGCAGTGGGGGGGGGAACACTGAAGCTTTCTTT. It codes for CASSGGGNTEAFF.

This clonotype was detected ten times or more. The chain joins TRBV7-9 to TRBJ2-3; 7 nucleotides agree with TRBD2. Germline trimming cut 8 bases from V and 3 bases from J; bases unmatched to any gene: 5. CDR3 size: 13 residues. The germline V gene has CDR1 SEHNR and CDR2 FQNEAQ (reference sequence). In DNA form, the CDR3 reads TGTGCCAGCGCGACCGGGGGGACAGATACGCAGTATTTT. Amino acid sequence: CASATGGTDTQYF.

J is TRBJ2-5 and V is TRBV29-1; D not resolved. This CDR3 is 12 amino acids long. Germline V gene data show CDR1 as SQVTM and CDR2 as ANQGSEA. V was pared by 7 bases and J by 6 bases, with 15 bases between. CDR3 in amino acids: CSAGSGEQTQYF. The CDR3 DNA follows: TGCAGCGCAGGATCTGGGGAACAGACCCAGTACTTC.

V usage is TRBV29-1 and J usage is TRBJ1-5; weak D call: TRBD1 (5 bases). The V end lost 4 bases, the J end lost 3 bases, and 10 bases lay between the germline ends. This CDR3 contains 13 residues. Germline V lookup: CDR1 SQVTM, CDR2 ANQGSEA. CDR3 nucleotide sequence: TGCAGCGTTGGGGGGGACCACAATCAGCCCCAGCATTTT. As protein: CSVGGDHNQPQHF.

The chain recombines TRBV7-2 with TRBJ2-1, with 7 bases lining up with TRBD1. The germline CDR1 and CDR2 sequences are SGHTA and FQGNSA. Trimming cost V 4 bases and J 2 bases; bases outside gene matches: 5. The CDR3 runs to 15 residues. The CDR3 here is CASSSRGGAYNEQFF. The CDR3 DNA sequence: TGTGCCAGCAGCTCTCGAGGGGGCGCCTACAATGAGCAGTTCTTC. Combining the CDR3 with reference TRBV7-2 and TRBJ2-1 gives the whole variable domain GAGVSQSPSNKVTEKGKDVELRCDPISGHTALYWYRQSLGQGLEFLIYFQGNSAPDKSGLPSDRFSAERTGGSVSTLTIQRTQQEDSAVYLCASSSRGGAYNEQFFGPGTRLTVL.

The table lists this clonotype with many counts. CDR3 sequence (DNA): TGTGCCAGCAGCTCCGACAGGGATGGTGAGCAGTTCTTC. This codes for CASSSDRDGEQFF. The J gene is TRBJ2-1, the V gene TRBV7-9, with TRBD1 matching 7 bases. V gave up 4 bases and J gave up 9 bases; unmatched junction bases: 6. This CDR3 is built from 13 residues. Germline CDR1 and CDR2: SEHNR and FQNEAQ (reference sequence). Full variable domain (remainder filled in from reference TRBV7-9 and TRBJ2-1): DTGVSQNPRHKITKRGQNVTFRCDPISEHNRLYWYRQTLGQGPEFLTYFQNEAQLEKSRLLSDRFSAERPKGSFSTLEIQRTEQGDSAMYLCASSSDRDGEQFFGPGTRLTVL.

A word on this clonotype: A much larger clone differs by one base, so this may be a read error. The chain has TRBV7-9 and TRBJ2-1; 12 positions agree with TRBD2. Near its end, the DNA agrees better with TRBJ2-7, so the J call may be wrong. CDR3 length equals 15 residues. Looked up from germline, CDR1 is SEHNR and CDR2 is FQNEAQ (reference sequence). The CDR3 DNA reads TGTGCTGTTCGGACTAGCGGGAAAGCCTACAATGAGCAGTACTTC. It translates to CAVRTSGKAYNEQYF.

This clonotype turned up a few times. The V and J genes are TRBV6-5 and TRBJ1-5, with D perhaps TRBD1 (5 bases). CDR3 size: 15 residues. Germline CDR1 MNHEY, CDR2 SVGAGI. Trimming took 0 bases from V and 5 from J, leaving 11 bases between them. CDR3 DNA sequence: TGTGCCAGCAGTTACTCATGGGGGGTCGATCAGCCCCAGCATTTT. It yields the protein CASSYSWGVDQPQHF.

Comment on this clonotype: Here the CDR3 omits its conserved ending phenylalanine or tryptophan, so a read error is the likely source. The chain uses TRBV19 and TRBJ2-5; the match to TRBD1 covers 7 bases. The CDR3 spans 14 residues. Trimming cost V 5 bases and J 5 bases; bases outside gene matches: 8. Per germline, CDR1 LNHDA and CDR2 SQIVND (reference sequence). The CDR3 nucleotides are TGTGCCAGTAGTCTCCCGGGACAGCGGGAGACCCAGTACTCC. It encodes CASSLPGQRETQYS.

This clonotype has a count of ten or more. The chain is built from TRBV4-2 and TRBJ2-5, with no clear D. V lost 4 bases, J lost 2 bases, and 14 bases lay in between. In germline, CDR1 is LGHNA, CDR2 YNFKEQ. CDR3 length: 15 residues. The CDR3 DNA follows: TGTGCCAGCAGCCGGCTTGACGGCCTTCAAGAGACCCAGTACTTC. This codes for CASSRLDGLQETQYF.

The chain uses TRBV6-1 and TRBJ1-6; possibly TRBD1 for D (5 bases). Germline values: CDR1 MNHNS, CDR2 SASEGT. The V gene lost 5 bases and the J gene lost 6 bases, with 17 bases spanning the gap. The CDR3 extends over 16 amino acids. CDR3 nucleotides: TGTGCCAGCAGTTTCGACATCCGGGACTTTAATTCACCCCTCCACTTT. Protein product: CASSFDIRDFNSPLHF.

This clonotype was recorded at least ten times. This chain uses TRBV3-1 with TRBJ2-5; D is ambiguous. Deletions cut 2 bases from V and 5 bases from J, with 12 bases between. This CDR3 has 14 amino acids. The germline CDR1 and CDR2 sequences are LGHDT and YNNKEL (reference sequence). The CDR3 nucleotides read TGTGCCAGCAGCCAAACTGGGTTTCAGGAGACCCAGTACTTC. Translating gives CASSQTGFQETQYF.

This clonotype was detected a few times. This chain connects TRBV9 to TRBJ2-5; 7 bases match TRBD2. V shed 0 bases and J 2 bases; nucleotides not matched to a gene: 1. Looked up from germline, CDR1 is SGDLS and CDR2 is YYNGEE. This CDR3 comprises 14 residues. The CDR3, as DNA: TGTGCCAGCAGCGTAGGGCGGGGGCAAGAGACCCAGTACTTC. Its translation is CASSVGRGQETQYF. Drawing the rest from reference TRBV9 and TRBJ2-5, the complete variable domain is DSGVTQTPKHLITATGQRVTLRCSPRSGDLSVYWYQQSLDQGLQFLIQYYNGEERAKGNILERFSAQQFPDLHSELNLSSLELGDSALYFCASSVGRGQETQYFGPGTRLLVL.

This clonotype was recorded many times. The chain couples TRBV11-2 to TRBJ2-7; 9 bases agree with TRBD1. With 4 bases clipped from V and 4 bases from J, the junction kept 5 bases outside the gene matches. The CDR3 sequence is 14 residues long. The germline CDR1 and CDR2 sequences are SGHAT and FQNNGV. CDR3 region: CASSSRTGAYEQYV. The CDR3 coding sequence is TGTGCCAGCAGCTCCAGGACAGGGGCGTACGAGCAGTACGTC.

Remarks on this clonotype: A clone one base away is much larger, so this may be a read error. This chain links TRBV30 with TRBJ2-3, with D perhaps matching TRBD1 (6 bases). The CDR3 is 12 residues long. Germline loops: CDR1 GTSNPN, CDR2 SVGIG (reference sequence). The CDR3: CACGTSTATQYF. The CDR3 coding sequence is TGTGCCTGTGGGACAAGCACAGCTACGCAGTATTTT.

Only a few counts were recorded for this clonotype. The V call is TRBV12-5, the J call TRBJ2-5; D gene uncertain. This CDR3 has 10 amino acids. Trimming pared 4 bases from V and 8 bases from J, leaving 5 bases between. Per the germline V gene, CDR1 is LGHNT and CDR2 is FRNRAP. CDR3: CASGSPTQYF. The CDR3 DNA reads TGTGCTAGTGGTTCCCCCACCCAGTACTTC.

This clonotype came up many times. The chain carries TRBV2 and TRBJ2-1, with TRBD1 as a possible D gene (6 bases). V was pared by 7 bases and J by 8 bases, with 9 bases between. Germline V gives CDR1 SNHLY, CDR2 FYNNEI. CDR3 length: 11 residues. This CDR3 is CASKGEYEQFF. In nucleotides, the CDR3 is TGTGCCAGCAAGGGGGAGTATGAGCAGTTCTTC.

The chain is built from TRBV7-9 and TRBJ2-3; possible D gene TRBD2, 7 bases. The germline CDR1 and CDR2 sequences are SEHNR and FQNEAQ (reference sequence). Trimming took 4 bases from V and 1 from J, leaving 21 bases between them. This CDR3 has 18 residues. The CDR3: CASSSSRGGPTRTDTQYF. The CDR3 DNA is TGTGCCAGCAGCTCGTCTCGCGGGGGCCCAACACGCACAGATACGCAGTATTTT.

The CDR3 region is CASSLGLGTGELFF. As DNA, the CDR3 is TGTGCCAGCAGCTTAGGGCTGGGCACCGGGGAGCTGTTTTTT. The rearrangement links TRBV5-6 to TRBJ2-2; D gene unclear. Trimming removed 2 bases from V and 4 bases from J, with 9 bases in between. Germline assignment: CDR1 SGHDT and CDR2 YYEEEE. CDR3 length equals 14 residues. The full variable domain, rest sourced from reference TRBV5-6 and TRBJ2-2, is DAGVTQSPTHLIKTRGQQVTLRCSPKSGHDTVSWYQQALGQGPQFIFQYYEEEERQRGNFPDRFSGHQFPNYSSELNVNALLLGDSALYLCASSLGLGTGELFFGEGSRLTVL.

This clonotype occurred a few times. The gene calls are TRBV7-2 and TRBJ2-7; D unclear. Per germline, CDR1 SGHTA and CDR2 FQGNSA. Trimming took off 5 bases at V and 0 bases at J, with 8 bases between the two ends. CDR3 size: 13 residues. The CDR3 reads CASSQTNSYEQYV. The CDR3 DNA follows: TGTGCCAGCAGCCAAACTAACTCCTACGAGCAGTACGTC.

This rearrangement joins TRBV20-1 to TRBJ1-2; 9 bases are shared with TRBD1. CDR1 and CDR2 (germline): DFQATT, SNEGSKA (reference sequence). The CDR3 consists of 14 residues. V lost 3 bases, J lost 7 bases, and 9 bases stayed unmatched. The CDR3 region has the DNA TGCAGTGCTAGTCCCGGGACAGGGATTGGTGGCTACACCTTC. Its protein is CSASPGTGIGGYTF.

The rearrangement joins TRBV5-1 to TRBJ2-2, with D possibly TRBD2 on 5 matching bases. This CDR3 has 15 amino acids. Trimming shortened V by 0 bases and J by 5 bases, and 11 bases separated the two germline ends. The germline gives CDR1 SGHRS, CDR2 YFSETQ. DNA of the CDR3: TGCGCCAGCAGCTTGGAGGTCGGGGAAACCGGGGAGCTGTTTTTT. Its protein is CASSLEVGETGELFF.